A single T cell receptor (beta chain) is shown here with its context. Its antigen is unknown. Data came from immunoSEQ multiplex PCR; TCRdb stores just in-frame clones and leaves some out. The sample contains about 25,000 clones, around 77% of which appear only once. J gave up 4 bases and V 3 bases, and 13 bases lay outside the gene matches. CDR3 length equals 17 residues. Germline V gene data show CDR1 as MNHNS and CDR2 as SASEGT. Time point of the sample: week 11, during vaccination. The vaccine gave 300 ug of a 20-mer mutant IDH1 peptide subcutaneously per dose. Tumors from donors were new WHO grade 3 or 4 IDH1-mutant astrocytomas with ATRX loss. This sample is part of a study of a mutant IDH1 vaccine in newly diagnosed glioma. Broader study findings: Pseudoprogression showed no apparent link to changes in top peripheral T cell clonotypes. Vaccine-induced responses were seen in 85% to 95% of patients, spanning several MHC alleles.

The chain recombines TRBV6-1 with TRBJ1-2; 8 bases match TRBD1. The specimen was PBMCs, collected from a glioma patient whose treatment included an IDH1 peptide vaccine. This clonotype originated in a woman aged 18-30 years with glioma. CDR3 DNA sequence: TGTGCCAGCAGTGATTTTCTGACAGGGGAAACGATCTATGGCTACACCTTC. Translated: CASSDFLTGETIYGYTF.